This is a list of T cell receptor beta chains from one sample in a study of Ad26.COV2.S vaccination and SARS-CoV-2 variants. Only in-frame clones appear in the TCRdb table, and some are missing; sequencing was by immunoSEQ multiplex PCR. The repertoire includes 350,000 to 500,000 clones, roughly 87% of them detected once, and more than 3.5% sits in the top ten. The sequenced sample was peripheral blood, obtained in a trial of Ad26.COV2.S vaccine versus placebo. These receptors were obtained from a person between 18 and 60 years old who received the Ad26.COV2.S COVID-19 vaccine or a placebo. Each CDR3 is given with its conserved first and last residue. The D gene is left open where the match is weak. Clone size is stated in some rows and not others, as once, few, many or a class when expanded.

clone size	D gene	J gene	V gene	CDR3 DNA	CDR3 protein
NA	NA	TRBJ1-4	TRBV4-1	TGCGCCAGCAGCCAAGAAGGCCCCCCCTACAGGGTACTCGGGTCTAATGAAAAACTGTTTTTT	CASSQEGPPYRVLGSNEKLFF
NA	TRBD1	TRBJ2-5	TRBV7-8	TGTGCCAGCAGCGCAGGGGGCTTTGGATCCATTGGGGGGCAAGAGACCCAGTACTTC	CASSAGGFGSIGGQETQYF
NA	NA	TRBJ2-1	TRBV7-9	TGTGCCAGCAGCCTCGGGACTGCCAGCTACAATGAGCAGTTCTTC	CASSLGTASYNEQFF
NA	TRBD2	TRBJ2-7	TRBV6-5	TGTGCCAGCAGCCGCGGGAGTTCAAAAGAGCAGTACTTC	CASSRGSSKEQYF
NA	NA	TRBJ1-4	TRBV5-1	TGCGCCAGCAGCTTGGGGGGGCGAACTAATGAAAAACTGTTTTTT	CASSLGGRTNEKLFF
NA	TRBD1	TRBJ1-6	TRBV10-2	TGCGCCAGCAGAGACACCGGGACAGGGGTGTCACCCCTCCACTTT	CASRDTGTGVSPLHF
NA	NA	TRBJ1-3	TRBV9	TGTGCCAGCAGCGTGGGAGGGGCCGGCTCTGGAAACACCATATATTTT	CASSVGGAGSGNTIYF
NA	NA	TRBJ2-7	TRBV5-4	TGTGCCAGCAGCTTGGACCAGAACACCTACTACGAGCAGTACTTC	CASSLDQNTYYEQYF
once	NA	TRBJ2-7	TRBV9	TGTGCCAGCAGCGTAGGGGCGGGTAGCTCCTACGAGCAGTACTTC	CASSVGAGSSYEQYF
NA	TRBD1	TRBJ2-7	TRBV7-6	TGTGCCAGCAGCTTAGCGGGGGACAGGGAGTACGAGCAGTACTTC	CASSLAGDREYEQYF
NA	NA	TRBJ2-3	TRBV3-1/TRBV3-2	TGTGCCAGCAGCCAAGCGGTGGCGACAGATACGCAGTATTTT	CASSQAVATDTQYF
NA	NA	TRBJ1-6	TRBV9	TGTGCCAGCAGCGTGAAGGGCTCCTATAATTCACCCCTCCACTTT	CASSVKGSYNSPLHF
NA	NA	TRBJ2-7	TRBV28	TGTGCCAGCAGTTTAATGGGGAAGGGGCAGTACTTC	CASSLMGKGQYF
NA	NA	TRBJ2-1	TRBV4-2	TGTGCCAGCAGCCAAGAGGGGGGCTCCTACAATGAGCAGTTCTTC	CASSQEGGSYNEQFF
NA	NA	TRBJ1-3	TRBV19	TGTGCCAGTAGTATCAACAGCAACACCATATATTTT	CASSINSNTIYF
NA	TRBD1	TRBJ2-7	TRBV6-2/TRBV6-3	TGTGCCAGCAGCCAGGACAGGGGCCACGAGCAGTACTTC	CASSQDRGHEQYF
NA	TRBD1	TRBJ1-2	TRBV7-2	TGTGCCAGCAGCGCGGGACAGGGTTGGGATGGCTACACCTTC	CASSAGQGWDGYTF
NA	NA	TRBJ2-1	TRBV6-5	TGTGCCACCCTCGGTGGCAGGGGCTACAATGAGCAGTTCTTC	CATLGGRGYNEQFF
NA	NA	TRBJ1-2	TRBV21-1	TGTGCCAGCAGCAAATATGACCGGGACCCCAGGCCTATGTATGGCTACACCTTC	CASSKYDRDPRPMYGYTF
few	TRBD1	TRBJ2-3	TRBV6-4	TGTGCCAGCAGTGTCACAGGGGGCGATCGCACAGATACGCAGTATTTT	CASSVTGGDRTDTQYF